This T cell receptor (beta chain) came from a study of T cell changes during pregnancy in multiple sclerosis. With V trimmed by 8 bases and J by 4 bases, 10 bases remained unmatched. Germline CDR1 MNHNS, CDR2 SASEGT. This CDR3 spans 14 amino acids. TCRdb keeps only in-frame clones here, not all; method: immunoSEQ multiplex PCR. The table has approximately 24,000 clones, 75% to 90% seen once. This chain joins TRBV6-1 and TRBJ2-7; 8 bases line up with TRBD1. This material consisted of CD8+ T cells from peripheral blood mononuclear cells, taken in the first trimester of pregnancy. This TCR was sampled from a female donor in good health, enrolled as a control in a pregnancy study. CDR3 protein: CASEDRGLRYEQYF. The DNA of the CDR3 is TGTGCCAGCGAAGACAGGGGTCTCCGTTACGAGCAGTACTTC.